A single sample is the source of the 32 T cell receptor beta chains below, sequenced in a study of OX40 agonist ivuxolimab in advanced cancers. Libraries were prepared by immunoSEQ multiplex PCR; TCRdb keeps only in-frame clonotypes and omits some of them. The table lists about 76,000 clones, about 88% of them singletons, with approximately 12% in the top ten. The sample in question was CD4+ or CD8+ T cells sorted from blood, obtained in a trial of the OX40 agonist ivuxolimab. The receptors originated from an adult with an advanced solid tumor such as melanoma, head and neck, liver or kidney cancer.

This clone was counted only a few times. The chain couples TRBV13 to TRBJ2-3; D is undetermined. The CDR3 spans 13 residues. Germline assignment: CDR1 PRHDT and CDR2 FYEKMQ (reference sequence). The ends were cut back, 5 bases at V and 6 bases at J, with 12 bases in the middle. In DNA form, the CDR3 reads TGTGCCAGCAGCCGCCTCAATCGGGATACGCAGTATTTT. Amino acids: CASSRLNRDTQYF.

V and J are TRBV7-9 and TRBJ2-7, with 7 nucleotides matching TRBD1. CDR1 SEHNR and CDR2 FQNEAQ come from the germline V gene (reference sequence). The V segment lost 5 bases and the J segment 2 bases; nucleotides outside the gene matches: 6. This CDR3 is 14 amino acids long. The CDR3, as DNA: TGTGCCAGCAGCGGTGGACAGGATCCCTACGAGCAGTACTTC. Translation: CASSGGQDPYEQYF.

V gene TRBV4-1 combines with J gene TRBJ1-2; 7 bases fit TRBD1. The ends lost 4 bases at V and 4 bases at J; junction bases unmatched: 9. This CDR3 contains 15 residues. Germline CDR1 is MGHRA and CDR2 is YSYEKL. This CDR3 reads CASSPGGQTAYGYTF. Written as DNA, the CDR3 is TGCGCCAGCAGCCCGGGGGGACAGACGGCCTATGGCTACACCTTC.

The chain combines TRBV6-5 with TRBJ2-7; TRBD1 matches at 9 bases. This CDR3 region has 16 residues. V dropped 0 bases and J dropped 0; count of bases not matched to a gene: 3. Germline V gene lookup returns CDR1 MNHEY and CDR2 SVGAGI. CDR3 coding DNA: TGTGCCAGCAGTTACTCACGGACAGGGGACTCCTACGAGCAGTACTTC. Protein: CASSYSRTGDSYEQYF.

The V and J genes are TRBV23-1 and TRBJ1-1; D is undetermined. TRBV23-1 counts as an open reading frame of uncertain function. This CDR3 has 17 amino acids. Deletions cut 3 bases from V and 0 bases from J, with 17 bases between. CDR3 DNA sequence: TGCGCCAGCAGTCACCCCGAGGACGCCAGGTTGAACACTGAAGCTTTCTTT. Translation gives CASSHPEDARLNTEAFF.

The sample holds a few counts of this clone. The chain is built from TRBV19 and TRBJ1-5; D is uncertain. V was pared by 10 bases and J by 8 bases, with 18 bases between. Germline V gene data show CDR1 as LNHDA and CDR2 as SQIVND (reference sequence). The CDR3 loop spans 13 amino acids. The CDR3 here is CATSSIPPEPQHF. The CDR3 DNA reads as TGTGCCACCTCTTCGATACCCCCAGAGCCCCAGCATTTT.

The CDR3 nucleotides read TGTGCCAGCAGCTACCGGACGGACAGGGGGAATGAGCAGTTCTTC. Translating gives CASSYRTDRGNEQFF. The V call is TRBV27, the J call TRBJ2-1, with 10 bases that match TRBD1. The CDR3 has 15 amino acids. V shed 6 bases, J shed 7 bases, and the junction held 9 bases outside the gene matches. CDR1 is MNHEY, CDR2 SMNVEV, per germline (reference sequence).

This sequence joins TRBV5-1 and TRBJ2-1, with 10 bases matching TRBD2. J was trimmed by 8 bases and V by 1 base; bases with no gene match: 6. Germline V gene sequence: CDR1 SGHRS, CDR2 YFSETQ. CDR3 length: 15 residues. The CDR3 DNA reads TGCGCCAGCAGCTTGCAGCTAGCGGGAGTGGATGAGCAGTTCTTC. Translation: CASSLQLAGVDEQFF.

The chain combines TRBV21-1 with TRBJ1-3; TRBD1 was called by the table and not checked on the DNA. TRBV21-1 is a known pseudogene. This CDR3 spans 16 amino acids. In DNA form, the CDR3 reads TGTGCCAGCAGCAAATCAACAGGGGAATCTGGAAACACCATATATTTT. It encodes CASSKSTGESGNTIYF.

The chain has TRBV5-1 and TRBJ2-1; D unclear. Trimming took 0 bases from V and 0 from J, leaving 7 bases between them. Germline values: CDR1 SGHRS, CDR2 YFSETQ. The CDR3 runs to 15 residues. The CDR3 region has the DNA TGCGCCAGCAGCTTGGCCGGACCCTCCTACAATGAGCAGTTCTTC. This gives the protein CASSLAGPSYNEQFF.

The V and J genes are TRBV5-4 and TRBJ2-5; a weak D match, TRBD2 (7 bases). Trimming stripped 5 bases from V and 2 bases from J, with 16 bases between. CDR1 is SGHNT and CDR2 is YYREEE in the germline V gene (reference sequence). The CDR3 loop spans 15 amino acids. The CDR3 DNA reads as TGTGCCAGCAGTCGGACGGGGGGCCCTCAAGAGACCCAGTACTTC. This sequence encodes CASSRTGGPQETQYF.

This chain joins TRBV11-2 and TRBJ2-1, with TRBD2 matching over 8 bases. The CDR3 has 15 amino acids. V dropped 7 bases and J dropped 2; count of bases not matched to a gene: 7. In germline, CDR1 is SGHAT, CDR2 FQNNGV. The CDR3 sequence is CASTRAGEAYNEQFF. CDR3 DNA sequence: TGTGCCAGCACCAGAGCGGGAGAGGCCTACAATGAGCAGTTCTTC.

This sequence joins TRBV5-6 and TRBJ2-7; D is unresolved. This CDR3 region has 14 residues. The germline V gene encodes CDR1 SGHDT and CDR2 YYEEEE. V lost 4 bases, J lost 0 bases, and 11 bases lay in between. The DNA of the CDR3 is TGTGCCAGCAGCCGTCCGACGCGCTCCTACGAGCAGTACTTC. Translation gives CASSRPTRSYEQYF.

V usage is TRBV6-1 and J usage is TRBJ2-7; 9 bases align to TRBD2. The CDR3 runs to 15 residues. The junction had 5 bases not matched to a gene; V was cut back by 1 base and J by 4 bases. The V gene's germline CDR1 is MNHNS and CDR2 SASEGT. The CDR3 sequence is CASSEEAGGSYEQYF. The CDR3 DNA reads as TGTGCCAGCAGTGAAGAAGCGGGAGGTTCTTACGAGCAGTACTTC.

The V call is TRBV4-1, the J call TRBJ2-7; D gene unclear. This CDR3 is 13 amino acids long. V lost 1 base to trimming and J lost 0 bases, with 4 bases between them. The V gene's germline CDR1 is MGHRA and CDR2 YSYEKL. The CDR3 DNA reads TGCGCCAGCAGCCAAGGGACCTCCTACGAGCAGTACTTC. Amino acid sequence: CASSQGTSYEQYF.

The chain employs TRBV6-5 and TRBJ1-1; D call uncertain. V was clipped by 0 bases and J by 1 base, with 9 bases between them. The CDR3 extends over 15 amino acids. CDR1 MNHEY and CDR2 SVGAGI come from the germline V gene. CDR3 bases: TGTGCCAGCAGTTACTCGGCGACGGAGAACACTGAAGCTTTCTTT. It yields the protein CASSYSATENTEAFF.

V gene TRBV27 combines with J gene TRBJ1-1, with D maybe TRBD1 (5 bases). Trimming stripped 0 bases from V and 5 bases from J, with 13 bases between. CDR3 length: 15 amino acids. Germline V gene sequence: CDR1 MNHEY, CDR2 SMNVEV (reference sequence). The CDR3 loop reads CASSLSALRGTEAFF. The CDR3, as DNA: TGTGCCAGCAGTTTATCCGCCTTACGGGGGACTGAAGCTTTCTTT.

The J gene is TRBJ2-1, the V gene TRBV11-3; 11 nucleotides align to TRBD2. The V segment lost 5 bases and the J segment 0 bases; nucleotides outside the gene matches: 9. The CDR3 is 18 residues long. The germline gives CDR1 SGHNT, CDR2 YENEEA. The CDR3 nucleotides are TGTGCCAGCAGCGATCCGGGACTAGCGGCACTCTCCTACAATGAGCAGTTCTTC. Translated, it gives CASSDPGLAALSYNEQFF.

V and J are TRBV7-2 and TRBJ1-2; 7 nucleotides match TRBD1. Germline CDR1 and CDR2: SGHTA and FQGNSA. The CDR3 length is 15 residues. Trimming at V came to 1 base and at J to 4 bases, leaving 6 bases not matched to a gene. The CDR3 loop is CASSLDGRGTYGYTF. Written as DNA, the CDR3 is TGTGCCAGCAGCTTAGATGGCAGGGGGACCTATGGCTACACCTTC.

This chain joins TRBV27 and TRBJ2-5; D is unresolved. The J call may be faulty, since TRBJ2-7 better matches the DNA end. Germline CDR1 is MNHEY and CDR2 is SMNVEV (reference sequence). The CDR3 runs 12 residues. Written as DNA, the CDR3 is TGTGCCAGCACCTCCAACTCCTACGAGCAGTACTTC. It translates to CASTSNSYEQYF.

The chain has TRBV2 and TRBJ1-2; TRBD1 aligns across 7 bases. The CDR3 covers 15 residues. Germline V gene data show CDR1 as SNHLY and CDR2 as FYNNEI. Losses at the gene ends were 8 bases for V and 8 bases for J; bases not matched to a gene: 17. CDR3 bases: TGTGCCAGCCCAAATCGTTTCGACAGGGAGGGCGGCTACACCTTC. It yields the protein CASPNRFDREGGYTF.

V and J are TRBV28 and TRBJ2-3; D could derive from TRBD1 or TRBD2 (5 bases each). Germline values: CDR1 MDHEN, CDR2 SYDVKM. Trimming took 5 bases from V and 3 from J, leaving 21 bases between them. This CDR3 is built from 17 residues. CDR3 amino acids: CASSPAGPGTGTDTQYF. The CDR3 DNA is TGTGCCAGCAGTCCTGCTGGCCCCGGGACGGGGACAGATACGCAGTATTTT.

The chain joins TRBV4-1 to TRBJ1-2; perhaps TRBD1 as D (5 bases). The germline gives CDR1 MGHRA, CDR2 YSYEKL. V lost 4 bases and J lost 8, with 8 bases in between. CDR3 length: 11 residues. CDR3 sequence: CASSRGAGYTF. CDR3 bases: TGCGCCAGCAGCCGAGGGGCAGGCTACACCTTC.

The V and J genes are TRBV2 and TRBJ1-2, with no clear D. Germline-derived CDR1 and CDR2 are SNHLY and FYNNEI. The V and J ends lost 8 bases and 4 bases respectively, with 20 bases between them. CDR3 size: 15 residues. The CDR3: CASSYGSGASYGYTF. CDR3 coding DNA: TGTGCCAGCTCGTACGGGTCGGGAGCATCCTATGGCTACACCTTC.

This chain uses TRBV5-1 with TRBJ2-2; 7 nucleotides align to TRBD2. Looked up from germline, CDR1 is SGHRS and CDR2 is YFSETQ. V shed 4 bases and J 4 bases; nucleotides not matched to a gene: 7. The CDR3 extends over 15 amino acids. The CDR3 DNA is TGCGCCAGCAGCCCCCCGCCTAGCGGCACCGGGGAGCTGTTTTTT. This sequence encodes CASSPPPSGTGELFF. Combining the CDR3 with reference TRBV5-1 and TRBJ2-2 gives the whole variable domain KAGVTQTPRYLIKTRGQQVTLSCSPISGHRSVSWYQQTPGQGLQFLFEYFSETQRNKGNFPGRFSGRQFSNSRSEMNVSTLELGDSALYLCASSPPPSGTGELFFGEGSRLTVL.

The chain is built from TRBV6-1 and TRBJ2-7, with D hard to call. Germline V gene data show CDR1 as MNHNS and CDR2 as SASEGT. This CDR3 is built from 12 residues. Trimming took off 7 bases at V and 0 bases at J, with 7 bases between the two ends. CDR3 in amino acids: CASNSYSYEQYF. The DNA for the CDR3 is TGTGCCAGCAACAGCTACTCCTACGAGCAGTACTTC.

CDR3 sequence: CAWRRETKNIQYF. DNA for the CDR3: TGTGCCTGGAGACGAGAAACCAAAAACATTCAGTACTTC. The rearrangement links TRBV30 to TRBJ2-4; D gene uncertain. The V end lost 3 bases, the J end lost 2 bases, and 8 bases lay between the germline ends. Germline CDR1 GTSNPN, CDR2 SVGIG (reference sequence). CDR3 size: 13 residues.

The chain uses TRBV28 and TRBJ2-7; D gene unclear. The V gene lost 6 bases and the J gene lost 11 bases, with 8 bases spanning the gap. Germline-derived CDR1 and CDR2 are MDHEN and SYDVKM. The length of the CDR3 is 9 residues. CDR3 in amino acids: CASSSREYF. The CDR3 DNA follows: TGTGCCAGCAGCTCTCGAGAGTACTTC.

The gene calls are TRBV27 and TRBJ2-3; D is perhaps TRBD1 (5 bases). In germline, CDR1 is MNHEY, CDR2 SMNVEV (reference sequence). With 3 bases removed from V and 0 bases from J, the gap between germline ends came to 13 bases. The CDR3 has 16 residues. The CDR3 loop reads CASSFWQGVSTDTQYF. For the CDR3, the DNA is TGTGCCAGCAGTTTTTGGCAGGGCGTAAGCACAGATACGCAGTATTTT.

V and J are TRBV11-3 and TRBJ2-5; TRBD1 aligns across 9 bases. This CDR3 is built from 16 residues. With V trimmed by 1 base and J by 2 bases, 5 bases remained unmatched. From germline, CDR1 is SGHNT and CDR2 YENEEA. DNA for the CDR3: TGTGCCAGCAGCTTAGGAGGGACAGGGCTGCAAGAGACCCAGTACTTC. Translation: CASSLGGTGLQETQYF.

The chain links TRBV9 to TRBJ2-2, with TRBD2 identical over 11 bases. The CDR3 is made up of 16 amino acids. Germline V CDR1 and CDR2: SGDLS, YYNGEE. Trimming at V came to 4 bases and at J to 1 base, leaving 3 bases not matched to a gene. The CDR3 region is CASSPGTSGNTGELFF. In DNA, the CDR3 is TGTGCCAGCAGCCCCGGGACTAGCGGGAACACCGGGGAGCTGTTTTTT.

J is TRBJ1-1 and V is TRBV27; 10 bases are shared with TRBD1. After removal of 6 bases from V and 2 bases from J, the junction contained 9 bases not matched to a gene. Germline V gives CDR1 MNHEY, CDR2 SMNVEV (reference sequence). The CDR3 covers 16 residues. CDR3 DNA sequence: TGTGCCAGCAGAAAAAGCGGACAGGGGGTAAACACTGAAGCTTTCTTT. It codes for CASRKSGQGVNTEAFF.